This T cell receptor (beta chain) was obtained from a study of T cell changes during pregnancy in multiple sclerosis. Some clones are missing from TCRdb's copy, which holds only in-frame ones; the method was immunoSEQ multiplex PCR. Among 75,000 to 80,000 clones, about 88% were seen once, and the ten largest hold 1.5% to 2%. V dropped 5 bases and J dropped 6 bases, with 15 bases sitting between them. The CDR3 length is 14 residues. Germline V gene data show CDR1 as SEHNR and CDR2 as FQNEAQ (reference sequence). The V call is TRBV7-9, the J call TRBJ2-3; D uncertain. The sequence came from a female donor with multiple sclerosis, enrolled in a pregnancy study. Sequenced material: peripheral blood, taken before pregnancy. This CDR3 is CASSPRLLLDTQYF. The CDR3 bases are TGTGCCAGCAGCCCCCGACTGCTTTTGGATACGCAGTATTTT.